The 18 T cell receptor beta chains below all came from one sample that was sequenced in a study of identical twins. TCRdb called the 5' RACE reads again in MiXCR, with one record for every CDR3 protein. The table records some 1,600,000 distinct CDR3 sequences, around 33% of them present only once. Sequenced material: cord blood. These receptors were taken from a newborn girl in good health.

The rearrangement joins TRBV28 to TRBJ2-5, with 7 bases lining up with TRBD2. Germline CDR1 reads MDHEN; CDR2 reads SYDVKM. The ends lost 7 bases at V and 3 bases at J; junction bases unmatched: 5. The CDR3 totals 13 residues. The CDR3 region has the DNA TGTGCCAGCAAAGTGGGAGGGAAAGAGACCCAGTACTTC. It codes for CASKVGGKETQYF.

A few counts support this clonotype. The genes are TRBV6-1 and TRBJ1-1; TRBD1 might be the D (5 bases). V was pared by 2 bases and J by 4 bases, with 14 bases between. This CDR3 comprises 15 residues. Germline V gene data show CDR1 as MNHNS and CDR2 as SASEGT. This CDR3 is CASSERKGIGTEAFF. In DNA, the CDR3 is TGTGCCAGCAGTGAACGGAAGGGGATCGGCACTGAAGCTTTCTTT.

The chain uses TRBV6-1 and TRBJ1-2, with D uncertain. In germline, CDR1 is MNHNS, CDR2 SASEGT. Trimming stripped 2 bases from V and 0 bases from J, with 4 bases between. The CDR3 is 13 amino acids. DNA for the CDR3: TGTGCCAGCAGTGAACTAGCTAACTATGGCTACACCTTC. Its protein product is CASSELANYGYTF.

The rearrangement links TRBV20-1 to TRBJ1-5; a possible D gene is TRBD1 (5 bases). V was shortened by 5 bases and J by 4 bases, with 18 bases between the two germline ends. The CDR3 is 15 amino acids. CDR1 is DFQATT, CDR2 SNEGSKA, per germline (reference sequence). The CDR3 nucleotides are TGCAGTGCTGGGGAAGGTGGGACCGGGAATCAGCCCCAGCATTTT. This codes for CSAGEGGTGNQPQHF.

The J gene is TRBJ2-1, the V gene TRBV6-1; D may be TRBD1 or TRBD2 (5 bases each). The germline CDR1 and CDR2 sequences are MNHNS and SASEGT. CDR3 length: 14 amino acids. The V and J ends lost 7 bases and 5 bases respectively, with 15 bases between them. In DNA, the CDR3 is TGTGCCAGCACCGGGGACCGGGGTAACAATGAGCAGTTCTTC. Amino acids: CASTGDRGNNEQFF.

The genes are TRBV20-1 and TRBJ2-5; D not resolved. CDR3 size: 12 residues. Germline V CDR1 and CDR2: DFQATT, SNEGSKA (reference sequence). Trimming took 4 bases from V and 1 from J, leaving 7 bases between them. The CDR3 here is CSATQSQETQYF. The CDR3 DNA reads as TGCAGTGCTACCCAGTCCCAAGAGACCCAGTACTTC.

The chain is built from TRBV13 and TRBJ2-4; D tentatively reads TRBD1 or TRBD2 (6 bases each). Trimming shortened V by 1 base and J by 5 bases, and 12 bases separated the two germline ends. Per the germline V gene, CDR1 is PRHDT and CDR2 is FYEKMQ (reference sequence). The CDR3 extends over 15 amino acids. The CDR3 here is CASSLVGGQQNIQYF. The CDR3 bases are TGTGCCAGCAGCTTAGTTGGGGGGCAACAAAACATTCAGTACTTC.

The chain carries TRBV5-1 and TRBJ1-2; 9 bases align to TRBD1. CDR3 size: 13 residues. V was clipped by 7 bases and J by 8 bases; unmatched bases: 9. Germline V CDR1 and CDR2: SGHRS, YFSETQ. The CDR3 sequence is CASDKQGARGYTF. CDR3 in DNA: TGCGCCAGCGACAAACAGGGGGCGAGGGGCTACACCTTC. Looking up the rest from reference TRBV5-1 and TRBJ1-2 gives the full variable domain: KAGVTQTPRYLIKTRGQQVTLSCSPISGHRSVSWYQQTPGQGLQFLFEYFSETQRNKGNFPGRFSGRQFSNSRSEMNVSTLELGDSALYLCASDKQGARGYTFGSGTRLTVV.

The genes are TRBV20-1 and TRBJ2-7; 10 bases agree with TRBD2. CDR3 length equals 15 residues. The V gene end was trimmed by 3 bases and the J gene end by 3 bases; junction bases not matched to a gene: 8. Germline V gene data show CDR1 as DFQATT and CDR2 as SNEGSKA (reference sequence). The CDR3 DNA follows: TGCAGTGCTAGCCCAAGCGGGAGGGCCCTCTACGAGCAGTACTTC. Its protein is CSASPSGRALYEQYF.

This rearrangement joins TRBV27 to TRBJ1-2; a weak D match, TRBD1 (6 bases). The germline V and J ends were trimmed by 2 bases and 0 bases, with 10 bases remaining between them. This CDR3 contains 15 residues. CDR1 is MNHEY, CDR2 SMNVEV, per germline (reference sequence). CDR3 amino acids: CASSLRGKANYGYTF. The CDR3 region has the DNA TGTGCCAGCAGTTTAAGGGGGAAGGCTAACTATGGCTACACCTTC.

The chain has TRBV12-3 or TRBV12-4 and TRBJ1-1, with 9 bases aligning to TRBD1. Trimming at V came to 4 bases and at J to 3 bases, leaving 3 bases not matched to a gene. The CDR3 consists of 14 residues. The CDR3 sequence is CASSWTGEDTEAFF. The CDR3 DNA is TGTGCCAGCAGTTGGACAGGGGAGGACACTGAAGCTTTCTTT.

CDR3 region: CASSTSGFKQFF. CDR3 sequence (DNA): TGTGCCAGCAGTACTAGCGGCTTTAAGCAGTTCTTC. J is TRBJ2-1 and V is TRBV14; 8 bases fit TRBD2. This CDR3 is built from 12 residues. Germline V CDR1 and CDR2: SGHDN, FVKESK. The V segment lost 6 bases and the J segment 11 bases; nucleotides outside the gene matches: 6. The full variable domain, with the rest looked up from reference TRBV14 and TRBJ2-1, is EAGVTQFPSHSVIEKGQTVTLRCDPISGHDNLYWYRRVMGKEIKFLLHFVKESKQDESGMPNNRFLAERTGGTYSTLKVQPAELEDSGVYFCASSTSGFKQFFGPGTRLTVL.

The chain has TRBV5-1 and TRBJ2-4; D not resolved. The CDR3 is 14 amino acids. CDR1 and CDR2 (germline): SGHRS, YFSETQ. Trimming stripped 3 bases from V and 0 bases from J, with 7 bases between. CDR3 amino acids: CASSSQIAKNIQYF. The DNA of the CDR3 is TGCGCCAGCAGCTCCCAGATAGCCAAAAACATTCAGTACTTC.

This clonotype has only a few counts. The rearrangement links TRBV7-8 to TRBJ2-5; the D gene is possibly TRBD2 (6 bases). The CDR3 totals 16 residues. Trimming pared 0 bases from V and 2 bases from J, leaving 13 bases between. Per the germline V gene, CDR1 is SGHVS and CDR2 is FQNEAQ. The CDR3 region is CASSLAGPLAQETQYF. The CDR3 bases are TGTGCCAGCAGCTTAGCTGGCCCCCTAGCGCAAGAGACCCAGTACTTC. Full variable domain (remainder filled in from reference TRBV7-8 and TRBJ2-5): GAGVSQSPRYKVAKRGQDVALRCDPISGHVSLFWYQQALGQGPEFLTYFQNEAQLDKSGLPSDRFFAERPEGSVSTLKIQRTQQEDSAVYLCASSLAGPLAQETQYFGPGTRLLVL.

The chain is built from TRBV3-1 and TRBJ1-3; no clear D gene. Trimming removed 1 base from V and 7 bases from J, with 17 bases in between. CDR1 and CDR2 from the germline V gene are LGHDT and YNNKEL (reference sequence). The CDR3 has 16 amino acids. The CDR3 coding sequence is TGTGCCAGCAGCCAAGCCCAACCAGGTCTGAAGAACACCATATATTTT. Protein: CASSQAQPGLKNTIYF.

This clonotype has just a few counts. This sequence joins TRBV6-1 and TRBJ2-4; no firm D call. Germline lookup yields CDR1 MNHNS and CDR2 SASEGT. The CDR3 spans 16 residues. V was clipped by 5 bases and J by 0 bases, with 14 bases between them. CDR3 loop: CASSPQTLIAKNIQYF. The CDR3, as DNA: TGTGCCAGCAGTCCACAGACCCTAATAGCCAAAAACATTCAGTACTTC.

The genes are TRBV18 and TRBJ1-1; tentatively, D is TRBD1 (6 bases). V was trimmed by 3 bases and J by 1 base, leaving 12 bases between them. The CDR3 extends over 15 amino acids. Germline CDR1 and CDR2: KGHSH and LQKENI. CDR3: CASSPWGHSNTEAFF. The CDR3 coding sequence is TGTGCCAGCTCACCGTGGGGGCACTCGAACACTGAAGCTTTCTTT.

Many counts were recorded for this clonotype. Germline is not matched at one junction end, which may reflect a read error. CDR3 in amino acids: CASSEATAKNIQYF. CDR3 coding DNA: TGTGCCAGCAGCGAAGCAACGGCCAAAAACATTCAGTACTTC. The chain has TRBV2 and TRBJ2-4; D unclear. The germline V gene has CDR1 SNHLY and CDR2 FYNNEI. The CDR3 extends over 14 amino acids.